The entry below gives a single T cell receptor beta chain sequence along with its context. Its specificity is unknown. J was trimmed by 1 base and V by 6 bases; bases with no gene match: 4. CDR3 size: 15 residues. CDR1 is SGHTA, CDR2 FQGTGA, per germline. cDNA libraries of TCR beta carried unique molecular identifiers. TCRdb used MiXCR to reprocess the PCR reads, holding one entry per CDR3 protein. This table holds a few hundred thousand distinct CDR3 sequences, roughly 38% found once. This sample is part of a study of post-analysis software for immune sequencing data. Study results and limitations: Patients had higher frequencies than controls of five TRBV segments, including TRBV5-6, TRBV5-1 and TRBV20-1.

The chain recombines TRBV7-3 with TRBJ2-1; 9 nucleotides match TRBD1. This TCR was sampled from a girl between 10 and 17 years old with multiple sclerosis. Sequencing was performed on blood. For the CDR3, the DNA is TGTGCCAGCAGTAATGGACAGGGGTCCTACAATGAGCAGTTCTTC. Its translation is CASSNGQGSYNEQFF.